The rows below give T cell receptor beta chains drawn from one sample of a study of T cells in Graves' hyperthyroidism and ophthalmopathy. TCRdb fed the multiplex PCR reads into MiXCR, producing one record per CDR3 protein. The table has under 350,000 distinct CDR3 sequences, over 15% seen once. The source material was blood. These receptors all come from a woman in her fifties or sixties with Graves' ophthalmopathy. Both conserved end residues are part of each CDR3. Each record gives: J gene, clone size, V gene, D gene, CDR3 protein, CDR3 DNA. D genes are given only for firm matches. Only part of the rows carry a size: once, few, many, or a class if the clone is expanded.

TRBJ2-1,many,TRBV2,NA,CASSLTGFDNEQFF,TGTGCCAGCAGCTTAACGGGCTTCGACAATGAGCAGTTCTTC
TRBJ2-5,many,TRBV7-2,NA,CASSLDQGRETQYF,TGTGCCAGCAGCTTAGATCAGGGGAGGGAGACCCAGTACTTC
TRBJ2-3,NA,TRBV7-9,TRBD2,CASSPLSGSGGPSSTDTQYF,TGTGCCAGCAGCCCCCTGTCCGGTAGCGGGGGACCCTCTAGCACAGATACGCAGTATTTT
TRBJ1-5,NA,TRBV19,NA,CASIDPSGNQPQHF,TGTGCCAGTATTGACCCCTCAGGGAATCAGCCCCAGCATTTT
TRBJ2-7,few,TRBV15,TRBD1,CATSSLITGGEQYF,TGTGCCACCAGCAGCCTTATTACAGGGGGCGAGCAGTACTTC
TRBJ2-6,NA,TRBV4-3,NA,CASSQDEVLGGGANVLTF,TGCGCCAGCAGCCAAGATGAGGTATTGGGAGGTGGGGCCAACGTCCTGACTTTC
TRBJ2-2,many,TRBV7-3,NA,CASSSTAGNTGELFF,TGTGCCAGCAGCTCGACGGCAGGGAACACCGGGGAGCTGTTTTTT
TRBJ2-3,few,TRBV6-1,TRBD2,CASSPGLAGWGTQYF,TGTGCCAGCAGTCCAGGACTAGCGGGATGGGGAACGCAGTATTTT
TRBJ1-3,many,TRBV11-2,NA,CASSLTVGNTIYF,TGTGCCAGCAGCCTGACAGTAGGAAACACCATATATTTT
TRBJ1-1,many,TRBV10-3,TRBD1,CAISEATGTGAMNTEAFF,TGTGCCATCAGTGAGGCTACCGGGACAGGTGCAATGAACACTGAAGCTTTCTTT
TRBJ2-5,many,TRBV5-5,NA,CASSLETGRQETQYF,TGTGCCAGCAGCTTGGAAACAGGACGACAAGAGACCCAGTACTTC
TRBJ2-5,many,TRBV20-1,NA,CSAYTRGQETQYF,TGCAGTGCTTATACTAGGGGCCAAGAGACCCAGTACTTC
TRBJ1-5,many,TRBV7-2,NA,CASSLGWDASNQPQHF,TGTGCCAGCAGCTTAGGGTGGGACGCGAGCAATCAGCCCCAGCATTTT
TRBJ1-1,many,TRBV9,NA,CASSGGNTEAFF,TGTGCCAGCAGCGGCGGGAACACTGAAGCTTTCTTT
TRBJ2-4,many,TRBV6-2/TRBV6-3,NA,CASSRHGDYQYF,TGTGCCAGCAGTCGACATGGGGATTATCAGTACTTC
TRBJ2-2,NA,TRBV29-1,NA,CSVEGQAANTGELFF,TGCAGCGTGGAGGGACAAGCCGCTAACACCGGGGAGCTGTTTTTT
TRBJ2-7,few,TRBV20-1,TRBD2,CSARDQRGNYVEQYF,TGCAGTGCTAGAGACCAGCGGGGTAACTACGTTGAGCAGTACTTC
TRBJ2-7,many,TRBV7-8,TRBD2,CASSRVGGIYEQYF,TGTGCCAGCAGCCGGGTCGGGGGGATTTACGAGCAGTACTTC
TRBJ2-1,many,TRBV7-9,NA,CASSFAQRLGNEQFF,TGTGCCAGCAGCTTCGCGCAGAGATTAGGGAATGAGCAGTTCTTC
TRBJ1-4,many,TRBV27,NA,CASSFGTAGNEKLFF,TGTGCCAGCAGTTTTGGGACCGCTGGCAATGAAAAACTGTTTTTT
TRBJ2-5,many,TRBV24-1,NA,CATAVTDQETQYF,TGTGCCACCGCAGTGACAGATCAAGAGACCCAGTACTTC
TRBJ2-5,many,TRBV2,NA,CASRSGETQYF,TGTGCCAGCAGGAGTGGGGAGACCCAGTACTTC
TRBJ2-2,many,TRBV20-1,NA,CSAHSVQGSHTGELFF,TGCAGTGCCCACTCGGTCCAGGGATCCCACACCGGGGAGCTGTTTTTT
TRBJ2-3,NA,TRBV7-2,NA,CASSQGLVQGTDTQYF,TGTGCCAGCAGCCAAGGTTTAGTGCAGGGAACAGATACGCAGTATTTT
TRBJ1-3,few,TRBV10-1,TRBD1,CASSDRQGASGNTIYF,TGCGCCAGCAGTGATAGACAGGGGGCATCTGGAAACACCATATATTTT
TRBJ2-5,NA,TRBV11-3,TRBD2,CASSLGGLAGDQETQYF,TGTGCCAGCAGCTTAGGCGGACTAGCGGGGGACCAAGAGACCCAGTACTTC
TRBJ1-2,many,TRBV3-1,TRBD1,CASSQGQGAYGYTF,TGTGCCAGCAGCCAAGGACAGGGGGCCTATGGCTACACCTTC
TRBJ1-5,NA,TRBV28,NA,CASSSWMGDNQPQHF,TGTGCCAGCAGTTCCTGGATGGGGGACAATCAGCCCCAGCATTTT
TRBJ2-2,few,TRBV6-4,NA,CASSEENTGELFF,TGTGCCAGCAGTGAAGAGAACACCGGGGAGCTGTTTTTT
TRBJ2-7,many,TRBV5-1,NA,CASSPGPRLPYEQYF,TGCGCCAGCAGCCCCGGGCCACGTCTCCCCTACGAGCAGTACTTC
TRBJ2-7,many,TRBV11-2,NA,CASSWRQNYEQYF,TGTGCCAGCAGCTGGAGACAGAACTACGAGCAGTACTTC
TRBJ1-4,once,TRBV10-3,NA,CAISETGTEELFF,TGTGCCATCAGTGAGACAGGAACAGAAGAACTGTTTTTT
TRBJ2-2,many,TRBV5-1,NA,CASSLIGATGELFF,TGCGCCAGCAGCTTGATAGGGGCCACCGGGGAGCTGTTTTTT
TRBJ1-2,few,TRBV9,NA,CASSRVGEPGGYTF,TGTGCCAGCAGCCGGGTTGGGGAGCCGGGTGGCTACACCTTC
TRBJ1-4,NA,TRBV25-1,TRBD1,CASSDPGQGGEKLFF,TGTGCCAGCAGTGACCCCGGACAGGGCGGTGAAAAACTGTTTTTT
TRBJ2-3,many,TRBV5-1,NA,CASSSADTQYF,TGCGCCAGCAGCTCGGCAGATACGCAGTATTTT
TRBJ1-2,many,TRBV27,NA,CASSLRGFNYGYTF,TGTGCCAGCAGTTTAAGGGGGTTTAACTATGGCTACACCTTC
TRBJ1-1,few,TRBV10-3,TRBD1,CAISDNRGRTEAFF,TGTGCCATCAGCGATAACAGGGGACGCACTGAAGCTTTCTTT
TRBJ2-7,many,TRBV27,TRBD2,CASSVRLAGDGEQYF,TGTGCCAGCAGTGTAAGACTAGCGGGGGACGGGGAGCAGTACTTC
TRBJ1-1,NA,TRBV5-4,NA,CTSSLEGYTEAFF,TGTACCAGCAGCTTGGAAGGGTACACTGAAGCTTTCTTT
TRBJ2-7,NA,TRBV6-1,NA,CASSERNRVFDEQYF,TGTGCCAGCAGTGAAAGGAACAGGGTATTCGACGAGCAGTACTTC
TRBJ2-3,few,TRBV5-1,NA,CASSLAVGGDTQYF,TGCGCCAGCAGCTTGGCCGTCGGGGGAGATACGCAGTATTTT
TRBJ1-6,many,TRBV20-1,NA,CSALEDGGGSPLHF,TGCAGTGCCCTGGAGGACGGGGGGGGTTCACCCCTCCACTTT
TRBJ1-2,many,TRBV12-3/TRBV12-4,NA,CASSFLSGSGYTF,TGTGCCAGCAGTTTTTTATCAGGGTCCGGCTACACCTTC
TRBJ1-6,NA,TRBV7-3,NA,CASSLIGANSPLHF,TGTGCCAGCAGCTTAATCGGGGCTAATTCACCCCTCCACTTT
TRBJ1-5,few,TRBV7-2,NA,CASSLGVTYSNQPQHF,TGTGCCAGCAGCTTAGGGGTTACGTATAGCAATCAGCCCCAGCATTTT